The 16 T cell receptor beta chains below all came from one sample that was sequenced in a study of T-cell reconstitution after alpha-beta-depleted transplantation in children. Preparation of the TCRbeta library used unique molecular identifiers. TCRdb passed the PCR reads through MiXCR, listing each CDR3 protein once. The sample has about 980,000 distinct CDR3 sequences, about 29% seen once. Here the sequenced sample was PBMCs, mostly from graft donor cells, taken 360 days after TCRalphabeta/CD19-depleted stem cell transplant. These receptors all stem from a boy less than two years old who had a stem cell transplant for SCID, so the T cells may come from the graft donor.

The gene calls are TRBV29-1 and TRBJ1-2; D gene unclear. CDR3 size: 13 residues. Germline V CDR1 and CDR2: SQVTM, ANQGSEA. V was shortened by 4 bases and J by 1 base, with 10 bases between the two germline ends. The CDR3 nucleotides read TGCAGCGTTGGGTACCGGGGTAACTATGGCTACACCTTC. Protein product: CSVGYRGNYGYTF.

This rearrangement joins TRBV4-1 to TRBJ1-1; perhaps TRBD1 as D (6 bases). V lost 4 bases and J lost 6, with 15 bases in between. The CDR3 has 14 residues. The germline gives CDR1 MGHRA, CDR2 YSYEKL. Here the CDR3 reads CASSPIQGMAEAFF. The CDR3, as DNA: TGCGCCAGCAGCCCTATACAGGGTATGGCTGAAGCTTTCTTT.

The chain has TRBV12-3 or TRBV12-4 and TRBJ2-7, with TRBD1 as a possible D gene (5 bases). The CDR3 covers 14 residues. The germline V and J ends were trimmed by 2 bases and 3 bases, with 11 bases remaining between them. DNA of the CDR3: TGTGCCAGCAGTTTAACAGGACCCATCTACGAGCAGTACTTC. It is translated as CASSLTGPIYEQYF.

The chain carries TRBV19 and TRBJ1-2; 7 nucleotides align to TRBD1. The germline CDR1 and CDR2 sequences are LNHDA and SQIVND (reference sequence). With V trimmed by 7 bases and J by 5 bases, 7 bases remained unmatched. The length of the CDR3 is 13 residues. In nucleotides, the CDR3 is TGTGCCAGTATAGGGACAGCAAGATATGGCTACACCTTC. Its translation: CASIGTARYGYTF.

The J gene is TRBJ2-1, the V gene TRBV4-1, with 12 positions matching TRBD2. Germline CDR1 reads MGHRA; CDR2 reads YSYEKL. The CDR3 is made up of 15 amino acids. The ends lost 2 bases at V and 8 bases at J; junction bases unmatched: 4. The CDR3 here is CASSQLAGGLYEQFF. The CDR3 nucleotides read TGCGCCAGCAGCCAACTAGCGGGGGGGCTCTATGAGCAGTTCTTC.

This chain connects TRBV4-3 to TRBJ1-2; a possible D gene is TRBD1 (6 bases). Germline CDR1 is LGHNA and CDR2 is YSLEER. The CDR3 has 16 residues. V dropped 3 bases and J dropped 3 bases, with 17 bases sitting between them. The CDR3 sequence is CASSQFAGAGDYGYTF. The DNA of the CDR3 is TGCGCCAGCAGCCAGTTCGCGGGGGCCGGGGACTATGGCTACACCTTC.

The genes are TRBV4-3 and TRBJ2-1, with TRBD1 matching 10 bases. The CDR3 is 15 amino acids. The V gene's germline CDR1 is LGHNA and CDR2 YSLEER. The V gene end was trimmed by 7 bases and the J gene end by 4 bases; junction bases not matched to a gene: 7. The CDR3 DNA follows: TGCGCCAGCAATTCGGGGACAGGGGCTTACAATGAGCAGTTCTTC. Protein product: CASNSGTGAYNEQFF.

This clonotype has just a few counts. The rearrangement links TRBV20-1 to TRBJ1-4; D possibly corresponds to TRBD1 (5 bases). The CDR3 contains 13 residues. V lost 4 bases to trimming and J lost 3 bases, with 9 bases between them. Germline CDR1 is DFQATT and CDR2 is SNEGSKA (reference sequence). DNA of the CDR3: TGCAGTGCTACGACGGGGGCTAATGAAAAACTGTTTTTT. Its translation is CSATTGANEKLFF.

This clonotype was counted a few times. The rearrangement joins TRBV28 to TRBJ2-2; weak D call: TRBD2 (6 bases). CDR1 and CDR2 (germline): MDHEN, SYDVKM. The V end was cut by 7 bases, the J end by 6 bases, with 9 bases between. The CDR3 has 12 amino acids. CDR3 protein: CASNAGPGELFF. The CDR3 DNA reads as TGTGCCAGCAACGCGGGACCCGGGGAGCTGTTTTTT.

This sequence joins TRBV7-8 and TRBJ1-6, with D tentatively TRBD1 (5 bases). The CDR3 has 17 amino acids. The germline V gene encodes CDR1 SGHVS and CDR2 FQNEAQ. V was shortened by 2 bases and J by 9 bases, with 20 bases between the two germline ends. The chain's CDR3 is CASSLKTFRDLSSPLHF. As DNA, the CDR3 is TGTGCCAGCAGCTTAAAGACCTTCCGGGACCTATCTTCACCCCTCCACTTT.

The V and J genes are TRBV5-1 and TRBJ2-1, with 7 nucleotides matching TRBD1. After removal of 1 base from V and 3 bases from J, the junction contained 7 bases not matched to a gene. The V gene's germline CDR1 is SGHRS and CDR2 YFSETQ. This CDR3 comprises 16 residues. CDR3 sequence reads: CASSLTGDTNYNEQFF. For the CDR3, the DNA is TGCGCCAGCAGCTTGACAGGGGACACCAACTACAATGAGCAGTTCTTC.

This clonotype has more than one count but fewer than ten. This chain links TRBV20-1 with TRBJ2-1; a weak D match, TRBD2 (6 bases). CDR3 length: 16 amino acids. Germline loops: CDR1 DFQATT, CDR2 SNEGSKA (reference sequence). Trimming took 6 bases from V and 0 from J, leaving 18 bases between them. CDR3 sequence: CSARSGRGSSYNEQFF. The CDR3 DNA follows: TGCAGTGCCCGGTCCGGGAGAGGAAGCTCCTACAATGAGCAGTTCTTC.

The rearrangement joins TRBV7-9 to TRBJ1-1; 7 positions agree with TRBD1. The length of the CDR3 is 16 residues. V was pared by 3 bases and J by 4 bases, with 11 bases of the junction left unmatched. Looked up from germline, CDR1 is SEHNR and CDR2 is FQNEAQ (reference sequence). CDR3 nucleotide sequence: TGTGCCAGCAGCTTGTCGACAGGGACGGGTGGCACTGAAGCTTTCTTT. It codes for CASSLSTGTGGTEAFF.

J is TRBJ2-3 and V is TRBV5-1; TRBD1 agrees at 11 bases. The germline V gene has CDR1 SGHRS and CDR2 YFSETQ. CDR3 length equals 18 residues. The trim removed 0 bases at V and 5 bases at J, leaving 11 bases unmatched. This CDR3 is CASSLGSWTGGWQDTQYF. CDR3 sequence (DNA): TGCGCCAGCAGCTTGGGGTCGTGGACAGGGGGCTGGCAAGATACGCAGTATTTT.

This rearrangement joins TRBV5-1 to TRBJ1-1; D remains unclear. CDR3 length: 13 amino acids. The V end lost 3 bases, the J end lost 5 bases, and 11 bases lay between the germline ends. Germline loops: CDR1 SGHRS, CDR2 YFSETQ. CDR3 residues: CASSWSGRTEAFF. For the CDR3, the DNA is TGCGCCAGCAGCTGGTCGGGGAGGACTGAAGCTTTCTTT.

This clonotype has a handful of counts. The chain couples TRBV7-9 to TRBJ2-3; 9 positions agree with TRBD1. The CDR3 extends over 16 amino acids. V lost 2 bases, J lost 4 bases, and 7 bases stayed unmatched. The germline gives CDR1 SEHNR, CDR2 FQNEAQ (reference sequence). The CDR3 is CASSLPRDRVADTQYF. The DNA for the CDR3 is TGTGCCAGCAGCTTACCCCGGGACAGGGTAGCAGATACGCAGTATTTT. The full variable domain, with the rest looked up from reference TRBV7-9 and TRBJ2-3, is DTGVSQNPRHKITKRGQNVTFRCDPISEHNRLYWYRQTLGQGPEFLTYFQNEAQLEKSRLLSDRFSAERPKGSFSTLEIQRTEQGDSAMYLCASSLPRDRVADTQYFGPGTRLTVL.